This TCR beta chain was retrieved from a study of T-cell memory formation after mild COVID-19. The wider study: Most TCR clusters belonged to a single donor.

With constant-segment primers, 5'RACE yielded cDNA libraries of TCR alpha and TCR beta that carried sample barcodes and UMIs. One entry per CDR3 protein, called by TCRdb with MiXCR from the 5' RACE reads. Altogether 270,000 or so distinct CDR3 sequences are present, approximately 15% being singletons, with the ten largest covering roughly a fifth. Trimming took off 1 base at V and 5 bases at J, with 13 bases between the two ends. The germline V gene encodes CDR1 SGHKS and CDR2 YYEKEE (reference sequence). The CDR3 runs to 15 residues. This clonotype was detected a few times. Its antigen is undetermined. Regarding the study as a whole: Balance between CD4 and CD8 was seen in clones contracting day 15 to 85, and a CD4+ lean was seen in later expanders. Mostly located in CM and EM were contracting CD4+ clones, with contracting CD8+ clones located in EMRA.

This TCR was recovered from a man aged 18 to 29 who had mild COVID-19 (a few samples of this study predate the infection). Cell type and time point are not known. The chain couples TRBV5-5 to TRBJ2-1; tentative D call: TRBD2 (5 bases). What was sequenced was PBMCs or a T cell subset sorted from them (not recorded which). This CDR3 is CASSLREAGNNEQFF. CDR3 DNA sequence: TGTGCCAGCAGCTTGCGGGAAGCAGGAAACAATGAGCAGTTCTTC.